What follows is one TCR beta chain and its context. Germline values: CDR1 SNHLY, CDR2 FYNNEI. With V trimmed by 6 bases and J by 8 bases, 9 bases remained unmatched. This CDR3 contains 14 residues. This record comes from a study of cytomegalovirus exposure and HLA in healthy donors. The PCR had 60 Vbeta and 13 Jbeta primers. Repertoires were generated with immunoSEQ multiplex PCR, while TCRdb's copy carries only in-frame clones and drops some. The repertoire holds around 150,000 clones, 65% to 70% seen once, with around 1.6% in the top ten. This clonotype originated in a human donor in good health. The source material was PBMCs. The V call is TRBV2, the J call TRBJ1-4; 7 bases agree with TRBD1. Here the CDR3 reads CASSQETGYEKLFF. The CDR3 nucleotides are TGTGCCAGCAGCCAGGAGACAGGGTACGAAAAACTGTTTTTT.